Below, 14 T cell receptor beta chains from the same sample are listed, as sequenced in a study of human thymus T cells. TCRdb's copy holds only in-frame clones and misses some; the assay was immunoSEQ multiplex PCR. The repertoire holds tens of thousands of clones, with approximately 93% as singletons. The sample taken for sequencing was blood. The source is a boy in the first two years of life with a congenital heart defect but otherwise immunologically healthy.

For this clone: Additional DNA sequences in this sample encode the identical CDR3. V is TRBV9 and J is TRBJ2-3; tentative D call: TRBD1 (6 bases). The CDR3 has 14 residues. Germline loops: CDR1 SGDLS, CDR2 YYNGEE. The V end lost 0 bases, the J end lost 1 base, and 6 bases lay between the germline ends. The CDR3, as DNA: TGTGCCAGCAGCGTAGGACAGGGCACAGATACGCAGTATTTT. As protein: CASSVGQGTDTQYF.

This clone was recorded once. The CDR3 loop is CASSYSGLRGYTF. CDR3 sequence (DNA): TGTGCCAGCAGTTACTCAGGCCTGAGGGGCTACACCTTC. The chain combines TRBV6-5 with TRBJ1-2; no clear D gene. V was cut by 0 bases and J by 8 bases, with 10 bases left in between. The CDR3 totals 13 residues. Germline values: CDR1 MNHEY, CDR2 SVGAGI.

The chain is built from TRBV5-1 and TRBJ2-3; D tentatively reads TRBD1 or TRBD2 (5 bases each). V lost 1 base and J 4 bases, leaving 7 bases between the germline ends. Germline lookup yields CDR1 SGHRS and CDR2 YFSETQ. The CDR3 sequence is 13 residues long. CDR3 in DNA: TGCGCCAGCAGCTTGTGGGGACCAGATACGCAGTATTTT. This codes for CASSLWGPDTQYF.

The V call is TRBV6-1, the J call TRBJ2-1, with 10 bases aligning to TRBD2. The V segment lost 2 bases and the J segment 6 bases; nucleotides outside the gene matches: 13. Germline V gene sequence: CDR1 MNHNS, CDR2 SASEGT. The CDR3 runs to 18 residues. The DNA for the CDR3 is TGTGCCAGCAGTGAAAAGAGACTAGCGGGCGGTGCCTCCAATGAGCAGTTCTTC. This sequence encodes CASSEKRLAGGASNEQFF.

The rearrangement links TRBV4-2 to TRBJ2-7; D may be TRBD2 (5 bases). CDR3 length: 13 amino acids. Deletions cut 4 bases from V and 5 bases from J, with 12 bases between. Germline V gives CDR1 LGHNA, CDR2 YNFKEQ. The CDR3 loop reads CASSRGLTHEQYF. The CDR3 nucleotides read TGTGCCAGCAGCCGCGGACTGACCCACGAGCAGTACTTC.

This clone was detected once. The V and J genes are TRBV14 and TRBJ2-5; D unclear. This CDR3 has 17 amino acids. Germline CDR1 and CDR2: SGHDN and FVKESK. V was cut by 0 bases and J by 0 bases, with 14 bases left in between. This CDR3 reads CASSQESPLVYQETQYF. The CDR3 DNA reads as TGTGCCAGCAGCCAAGAGAGTCCTCTCGTGTACCAAGAGACCCAGTACTTC.

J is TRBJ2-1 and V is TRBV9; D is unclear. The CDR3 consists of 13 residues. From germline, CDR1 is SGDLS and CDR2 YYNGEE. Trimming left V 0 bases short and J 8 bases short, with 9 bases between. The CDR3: CASSVASRDEQFF. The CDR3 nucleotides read TGTGCCAGCAGCGTAGCAAGCCGTGATGAGCAGTTCTTC.

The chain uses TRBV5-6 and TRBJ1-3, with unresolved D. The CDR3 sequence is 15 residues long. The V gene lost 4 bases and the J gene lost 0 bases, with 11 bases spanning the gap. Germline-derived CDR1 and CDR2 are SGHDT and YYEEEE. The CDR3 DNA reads TGTGCCAGCAGCCTATTTCGCTTCTCTGGAAACACCATATATTTT. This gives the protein CASSLFRFSGNTIYF.

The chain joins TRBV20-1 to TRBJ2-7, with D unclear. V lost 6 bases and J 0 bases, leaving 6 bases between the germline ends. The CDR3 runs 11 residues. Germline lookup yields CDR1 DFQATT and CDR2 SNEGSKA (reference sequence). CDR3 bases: TGCAGTGCGGCCCGCTCCTACGAGCAGTACTTC. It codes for CSAARSYEQYF.

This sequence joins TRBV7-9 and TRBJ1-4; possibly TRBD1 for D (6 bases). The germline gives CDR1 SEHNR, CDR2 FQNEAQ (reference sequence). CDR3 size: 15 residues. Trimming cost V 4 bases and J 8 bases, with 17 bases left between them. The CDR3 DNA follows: TGTGCCAGCAGCTATGCTCAGGGGAGAGGGGAAAAACTGTTTTTT. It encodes CASSYAQGRGEKLFF. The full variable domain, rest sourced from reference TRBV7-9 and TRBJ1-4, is DTGVSQNPRHKITKRGQNVTFRCDPISEHNRLYWYRQTLGQGPEFLTYFQNEAQLEKSRLLSDRFSAERPKGSFSTLEIQRTEQGDSAMYLCASSYAQGRGEKLFFGSGTQLSVL.

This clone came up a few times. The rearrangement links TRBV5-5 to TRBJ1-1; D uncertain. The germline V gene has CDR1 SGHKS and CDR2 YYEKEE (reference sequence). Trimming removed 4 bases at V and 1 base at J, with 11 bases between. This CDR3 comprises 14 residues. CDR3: CASSPFNTNTEAFF. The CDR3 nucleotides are TGTGCCAGCAGCCCCTTCAACACGAACACTGAAGCTTTCTTT.

The CDR3 here is CSASRNEKLFF. CDR3 in DNA: TGCAGTGCTAGCAGGAATGAAAAACTGTTTTTT. The rearrangement uses TRBV20-1 and TRBJ1-4; D gene unclear. V lost 3 bases and J lost 5, with 4 bases in between. CDR1 is DFQATT, CDR2 SNEGSKA, per germline (reference sequence). This CDR3 region has 11 residues.

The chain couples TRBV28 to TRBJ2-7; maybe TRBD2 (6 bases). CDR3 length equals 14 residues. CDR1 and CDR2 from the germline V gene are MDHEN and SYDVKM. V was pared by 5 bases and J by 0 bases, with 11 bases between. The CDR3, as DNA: TGTGCCAGCAGTCTTGGGGACTTCTCCTACGAGCAGTACTTC. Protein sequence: CASSLGDFSYEQYF.

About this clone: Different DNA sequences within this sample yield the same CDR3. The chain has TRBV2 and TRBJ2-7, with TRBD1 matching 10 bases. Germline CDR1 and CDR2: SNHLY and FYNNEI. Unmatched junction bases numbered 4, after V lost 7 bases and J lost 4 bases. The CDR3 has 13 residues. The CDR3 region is CASNRDRGYEQYF. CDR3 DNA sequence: TGTGCCAGCAACCGGGACAGGGGTTACGAGCAGTACTTC.